The source of this TCR beta chain is a study of T cell responses to AZD1222 COVID-19 vaccine. Broader study findings: Donors were mostly white British, more females; clonal diversity possibly underestimated. Vaccine-associated CD4 TCRs ranged over spike, dominating at 160-218 and 743-854.

As concerns this clone: Its antigen is not known.

Germline CDR1 SGHTA, CDR2 FQGNSA. CDR3 size: 15 residues. Trimming took off 6 bases at V and 1 base at J, with 13 bases between the two ends. Sequenced by immunoSEQ multiplex PCR; TCRdb stores in-frame clones only, minus some. The profile shows some 120,000 clones, about 89% of them singletons. This chain uses TRBV7-2 with TRBJ2-1; TRBD1 or TRBD2 may be the D gene (5 bases each). The sequencing used peripheral blood, collected on day 0 of MenACWY control vaccination. The receptor was isolated from an adult in good health. The CDR3 DNA follows: TGTGCCAGCAGTGGGGGACCCAGTTCCTACAATGAGCAGTTCTTC. This sequence encodes CASSGGPSSYNEQFF.